These 29 T cell receptor beta chains share one sample of origin, sequenced in a study of radiotherapy plus CTLA-4 blockade in lung cancer. TCRdb's copy holds only in-frame clones and misses some; the assay was immunoSEQ multiplex PCR. The sample has about 120,000 clones, around 90% seen once. The specimen was peripheral blood, collected from a patient treated with radiotherapy plus ipilimumab. Every receptor here comes from a human donor with non-small cell lung cancer that progressed on radiotherapy plus ipilimumab.

V usage is TRBV9 and J usage is TRBJ1-1, with D unresolved. V lost 2 bases and J 0 bases, leaving 5 bases between the germline ends. The CDR3 contains 13 residues. Germline loops: CDR1 SGDLS, CDR2 YYNGEE. CDR3 nucleotides: TGTGCCAGCAGCGTCAGAGTGAACACTGAAGCTTTCTTT. Its translation: CASSVRVNTEAFF.

The V and J genes are TRBV4-1 and TRBJ2-7, with D possibly being TRBD1 or TRBD2 (5 bases each). The CDR3 sequence is 18 residues long. Trimming shortened V by 0 bases and J by 0 bases, and 18 bases separated the two germline ends. In germline, CDR1 is MGHRA, CDR2 YSYEKL. Here the CDR3 DNA reads TGCGCCAGCAGCCAAGAAGAACACCCTAGGGACCTCTCCTACGAGCAGTACTTC. Translated: CASSQEEHPRDLSYEQYF.

The V gene is TRBV19, the J gene TRBJ1-1, with D perhaps matching TRBD1 (5 bases). This CDR3 contains 14 residues. V lost 6 bases and J lost 0, with 11 bases in between. CDR1 is LNHDA, CDR2 SQIVND, per germline (reference sequence). CDR3 in amino acids: CASRKGRMNTEAFF. CDR3 in DNA: TGTGCCAGTAGAAAGGGACGGATGAACACTGAAGCTTTCTTT.

The chain couples TRBV29-1 to TRBJ2-1; D not certain. This CDR3 comprises 11 residues. Looked up from germline, CDR1 is SQVTM and CDR2 is ANQGSEA. V lost 7 bases and J lost 5, with 9 bases in between. CDR3 amino acids: CSAGLDNEQFF. CDR3 DNA sequence: TGCAGCGCGGGTCTGGACAATGAGCAGTTCTTC.

DNA of the CDR3: TGTGCCAGCAGCTTCGGGACTAGCGGGACAAAAGGAGAGACCCAGTACTTC. Its protein product is CASSFGTSGTKGETQYF. The V call is TRBV7-3, the J call TRBJ2-5; the match to TRBD2 covers 13 bases. J gave up 4 bases and V 3 bases, and 8 bases lay outside the gene matches. Germline V CDR1 and CDR2: SGHTA, FQGTGA. The CDR3 sequence is 17 residues long.

This clone has a single count. The chain combines TRBV2 with TRBJ2-4; TRBD1 aligns across 10 bases. The CDR3 spans 18 residues. J was trimmed by 0 bases and V by 6 bases; bases with no gene match: 11. Per the germline V gene, CDR1 is SNHLY and CDR2 is FYNNEI. In DNA form, the CDR3 reads TGTGCCAGCAGACGAACCGGGACAGGGGCCCTAGCCAAAAACATTCAGTACTTC. Its protein is CASRRTGTGALAKNIQYF.

The chain joins TRBV2 to TRBJ1-2; 8 bases agree with TRBD1. The CDR3 loop spans 15 amino acids. V was pared by 5 bases and J by 8 bases, with 13 bases of the junction left unmatched. Germline CDR1 SNHLY, CDR2 FYNNEI. The CDR3 loop is CASSLTGANPEGYTF. CDR3 coding DNA: TGTGCCAGCAGTTTGACAGGGGCGAACCCGGAGGGCTACACCTTC. The full variable domain, with the rest looked up from reference TRBV2 and TRBJ1-2, is EPEVTQTPSHQVTQMGQEVILRCVPISNHLYFYWYRQILGQKVEFLVSFYNNEISEKSEIFDDQFSVERPDGSNFTLKIRSTKLEDSAMYFCASSLTGANPEGYTFGSGTRLTVV.

This rearrangement joins TRBV9 to TRBJ1-3; maybe TRBD1 (5 bases). The V gene lost 3 bases and the J gene lost 4 bases, with 11 bases spanning the gap. The CDR3 contains 14 residues. Germline V CDR1 and CDR2: SGDLS, YYNGEE. The CDR3 nucleotides are TGTGCCAGCAGCGCCCCTCAGGGAGGAAACACCATATATTTT. Its protein product is CASSAPQGGNTIYF.

V and J are TRBV2 and TRBJ2-1, with unresolved D. This CDR3 spans 14 amino acids. V was clipped by 4 bases and J by 1 base, with 8 bases between them. Germline CDR1 and CDR2: SNHLY and FYNNEI. The CDR3 loop reads CASSAGDSYNEQFF. The DNA for the CDR3 is TGTGCCAGCAGTGCGGGCGATTCCTACAATGAGCAGTTCTTC.

A word on this clone: Other DNA sequences in the sample encode the same CDR3. This rearrangement joins TRBV6-6 to TRBJ2-5; D not resolved. This CDR3 comprises 12 residues. Trimming left V 2 bases short and J 5 bases short, with 6 bases between. Germline V gene sequence: CDR1 MNHNY, CDR2 SVGAGI (reference sequence). The CDR3 bases are TGTGCCAGCAGTTACGGTGGGGAGACCCAGTACTTC. Protein sequence: CASSYGGETQYF.

This chain joins TRBV11-2 and TRBJ2-2, with 8 bases aligning to TRBD1. The CDR3 extends over 15 amino acids. In germline, CDR1 is SGHAT, CDR2 FQNNGV. With 6 bases clipped from V and 7 bases from J, the junction kept 10 bases outside the gene matches. CDR3 sequence: CASRPGQGAGGELFF. The CDR3 DNA reads as TGTGCCAGCAGACCCGGACAGGGTGCCGGCGGGGAGCTGTTTTTT.

The chain is built from TRBV18 and TRBJ1-1; D unresolved. CDR1 is KGHSH and CDR2 is LQKENI in the germline V gene. V dropped 3 bases and J dropped 4 bases, with 12 bases sitting between them. CDR3 length: 14 residues. CDR3 DNA: TGTGCCAGCTCACCCCAATCGGCGAGCACTGAAGCTTTCTTT. It yields the protein CASSPQSASTEAFF.

About this clone: The missing conserved phenylalanine or tryptophan at the end of this CDR3 makes a read error likely. It is unclear where the CDR3 begins or ends on the DNA, so no DNA is shown, and the CDR3 is as TCRdb lists it. The genes are TRBV6-5 and TRBJ2-7. CDR1 and CDR2 from the germline V gene are MNHEY and SVGAGI. The CDR3 has 14 amino acids, counting both end residues. CDR3 amino acids: CASRPSESGALVST.

The gene calls are TRBV5-1 and TRBJ2-3; 15 bases are shared with TRBD2. Trimming took 7 bases from V and 6 from J; bases not matched to a gene: 9. The germline CDR1 and CDR2 sequences are SGHRS and YFSETQ. The CDR3 consists of 16 residues. For the CDR3, the DNA is TGCGCCAGCGCACCTGGACTAGCGGGAGGGGGTGATACGCAGTATTTT. Translating it yields CASAPGLAGGGDTQYF.

The chain carries TRBV7-8 and TRBJ2-5; 8 bases map to TRBD2. The CDR3 runs 15 residues. V trimming: 3 bases; J trimming: 9 bases; junction bases outside the gene matches: 12. CDR1 and CDR2 from the germline V gene are SGHVS and FQNEAQ. CDR3 residues: CASSLVLAGPRAQYF. The CDR3 nucleotides are TGTGCCAGCAGCTTGGTCTTAGCGGGACCGCGGGCCCAGTACTTC.

The chain employs TRBV10-2 and TRBJ2-5; 7 nucleotides agree with TRBD2. This CDR3 is 13 amino acids long. Germline V CDR1 and CDR2: WSHSY, SAAADI. The ends lost 6 bases at V and 6 bases at J; junction bases unmatched: 7. The CDR3 DNA reads TGCGCCAGCAGCCTTGGGGAGGGGCAGACCCAGTACTTC. Translating it yields CASSLGEGQTQYF.

CDR3 region: CASRTLSGSTNTGELFF. The CDR3 DNA reads TGCGCCAGCCGGACCTTAAGCGGGAGCACGAACACCGGGGAGCTGTTTTTT. The V gene is TRBV4-1, the J gene TRBJ2-2; 8 bases are shared with TRBD2. Germline CDR1 reads MGHRA; CDR2 reads YSYEKL. There are 17 residues in the CDR3. V lost 8 bases and J lost 0; bases outside the gene matches: 11.

The CDR3 loop is CASRIANTEAFF. The CDR3 DNA reads as TGTGCCAGCAGGATAGCGAACACTGAAGCTTTCTTT. This chain connects TRBV2 to TRBJ1-1, with no clear D. In germline, CDR1 is SNHLY, CDR2 FYNNEI. Trimming removed 6 bases at V and 1 base at J, with 6 bases between. This CDR3 contains 12 residues.

This chain joins TRBV6-5 and TRBJ1-2, with D tentatively TRBD1 (6 bases). CDR3 length: 12 amino acids. The germline V gene encodes CDR1 MNHEY and CDR2 SVGAGI. Trimming removed 4 bases from V and 4 bases from J, with 7 bases in between. This chain's CDR3 is CASSSTGYGYTF. CDR3 DNA sequence: TGTGCCAGCAGTTCGACAGGCTATGGCTACACCTTC.

The J gene is TRBJ2-7, the V gene TRBV4-2; tentatively, D is TRBD1 or TRBD2 (5 bases each). The germline V and J ends were trimmed by 3 bases and 6 bases, with 15 bases remaining between them. CDR3 length: 14 amino acids. From germline, CDR1 is LGHNA and CDR2 YNFKEQ. This CDR3 is CASSQTGTPGEQYF. DNA for the CDR3: TGTGCCAGCAGCCAGACCGGGACGCCGGGCGAGCAGTACTTC.

This clone came up once. The rearrangement joins TRBV6-6 to TRBJ1-5; a possible D gene is TRBD1 (5 bases). The CDR3 is made up of 14 amino acids. V lost 4 bases and J 2 bases, leaving 9 bases between the germline ends. Germline CDR1 is MNHNY and CDR2 is SVGAGI (reference sequence). The CDR3 region is CASSLGGGNQPQHF. The DNA for the CDR3 is TGTGCCAGCAGTTTGGGGGGGGGCAATCAGCCCCAGCATTTT.

The rearrangement joins TRBV27 to TRBJ2-5; D is uncertain. The end of the DNA is better explained by TRBJ2-7, so the J call may be wrong. The CDR3 is 14 residues long. Germline V gives CDR1 MNHEY, CDR2 SMNVEV (reference sequence). The CDR3 region is CATRPFLSSYEQYF. DNA of the CDR3: TGTGCCACCCGTCCTTTCCTGAGCTCCTACGAGCAGTACTTC.

J is TRBJ2-7 and V is TRBV15; the D is unclear. Germline V CDR1 and CDR2: LNHNV, YYDKDF (reference sequence). V gave up 0 bases and J gave up 8 bases, with 11 bases separating them. There are 13 residues in the CDR3. The CDR3 DNA reads TGTGCCACCAGCAGAGATGCAATGCGACAGCAGTACTTC. Protein sequence: CATSRDAMRQQYF.

The CDR3 loop reads CSIQEGPGELFF. CDR3 nucleotides: TGCAGCATCCAAGAGGGGCCCGGGGAGCTGTTTTTT. The V and J genes are TRBV29-1 and TRBJ2-2; D assignment may be TRBD1 or TRBD2 (5 bases each). CDR3 length: 12 amino acids. CDR1 SQVTM and CDR2 ANQGSEA come from the germline V gene. V was trimmed by 8 bases and J by 6 bases, leaving 13 bases between them.

The chain recombines TRBV7-2 with TRBJ2-7; possible D gene TRBD2, 5 bases. The CDR3 length is 14 residues. V was clipped by 4 bases and J by 2 bases, with 12 bases between them. CDR1 and CDR2 (germline): SGHTA, FQGNSA. CDR3: CASSSGIPPYEQYF. The CDR3 DNA follows: TGTGCCAGCAGCTCCGGGATCCCGCCCTACGAGCAGTACTTC.

V is TRBV5-4 and J is TRBJ2-5, with D possibly called TRBD1 or TRBD2 (5 bases each). This CDR3 has 14 amino acids. Trimming pared 5 bases from V and 3 bases from J, leaving 14 bases between. Germline lookup yields CDR1 SGHNT and CDR2 YYREEE (reference sequence). The chain's CDR3 is CASRSELGEETQYF. DNA for the CDR3: TGTGCCAGCAGGTCAGAGTTGGGGGAAGAGACCCAGTACTTC.

This chain joins TRBV18 and TRBJ1-5, with D hard to call. Germline V gene data show CDR1 as KGHSH and CDR2 as LQKENI. V was cut by 2 bases and J by 7 bases, with 12 bases left in between. The length of the CDR3 is 14 residues. The CDR3 is CASSPSREKQPQHF. The CDR3, as DNA: TGTGCCAGCTCACCAAGTAGGGAAAAGCAGCCCCAGCATTTT. Filled out from reference TRBV18 and TRBJ1-5, the complete variable domain reads NAGVMQNPRHLVRRRGQEARLRCSPMKGHSHVYWYRQLPEEGLKFMVYLQKENIIDESGMPKERFSAEFPKEGPSILRIQQVVRGDSAAYFCASSPSREKQPQHFGDGTRLSIL.

V and J are TRBV7-2 and TRBJ1-4; D gene ambiguous. Trimming took 5 bases from V and 4 from J, leaving 11 bases between them. CDR3 length: 14 residues. Looked up from germline, CDR1 is SGHTA and CDR2 is FQGNSA. CDR3 DNA: TGTGCCAGCAGCCTAGAGTCTTTTAATGAAAAACTGTTTTTT. It yields the protein CASSLESFNEKLFF.

This clone was counted a single time. The rearrangement joins TRBV7-2 to TRBJ2-7, with TRBD1 as a possible D gene (6 bases). The CDR3 totals 14 residues. Trimming shortened V by 2 bases and J by 1 base, and 9 bases separated the two germline ends. Germline V gives CDR1 SGHTA, CDR2 FQGNSA. DNA of the CDR3: TGTGCCAGCAGCTTATTACAGGGATCCTACGAGCAGTACTTC. It translates to CASSLLQGSYEQYF.